This TCR beta chain was recorded in a study of cytomegalovirus exposure and HLA in healthy donors. Study-wide background: Counted in an early data release were about 86 million unique TCRs from HLA-typed donors. The Caucasian-associated ancestry cluster contained 81% of the roughly 400 genotyped donors.

V lost 3 bases, J lost 1 base, and 9 bases lay in between. This CDR3 comprises 14 residues. Per the germline V gene, CDR1 is SGDLS and CDR2 is YYNGEE. Study-level findings and limits: Per a later analysis, HLA-associated TCR beta chains showed more clonal expansion than other, equally common TCR beta chains.

A word on this clone: The target antigen is unknown. Other DNA variants within this sample encode the same CDR3.

Vbeta (60) and Jbeta (13) primers were used in the PCR. Sequenced by immunoSEQ multiplex PCR; TCRdb stores in-frame clones only, minus some. The table includes about 60,000 clones, approximately 76% detected once. The receptor comes from a man in his fifties in good health and CMV-seronegative. The sample taken for sequencing was PBMCs. The chain is built from TRBV9 and TRBJ2-3; unclear D gene. CDR3 DNA: TGTGCCAGCAGCGACCTTAGAGGCACAGATACGCAGTATTTT. This translates into CASSDLRGTDTQYF.